Below, one T cell receptor beta chain is given with its context. CDR3 size: 16 residues. Germline lookup yields CDR1 ENHRY and CDR2 SYGVKD. Trimming removed 5 bases at V and 3 bases at J, with 17 bases between. This sample stems from a study of T cells in Graves' hyperthyroidism and ophthalmopathy. TCR beta CDR3 sequences were amplified from RNA transcripts. RT-PCR in the first round (using the HTBI primer set) targeted the TCR CDR3. TCRdb called the multiplex PCR reads again in MiXCR, with one record for every CDR3 protein. The data contain under 450,000 distinct CDR3 sequences, roughly 12% of them singletons.

The chain combines TRBV10-3 with TRBJ1-5, with a weak D call TRBD1 (6 bases). This receptor was taken from a man aged 30 to 45 with Graves' hyperthyroidism that later progressed to Graves' ophthalmopathy. The material sequenced was blood. The CDR3 spells CAISKEYRDHNQPQHF. As DNA, the CDR3 is TGTGCCATCAGTAAAGAGTACAGGGACCACAATCAGCCCCAGCATTTT.